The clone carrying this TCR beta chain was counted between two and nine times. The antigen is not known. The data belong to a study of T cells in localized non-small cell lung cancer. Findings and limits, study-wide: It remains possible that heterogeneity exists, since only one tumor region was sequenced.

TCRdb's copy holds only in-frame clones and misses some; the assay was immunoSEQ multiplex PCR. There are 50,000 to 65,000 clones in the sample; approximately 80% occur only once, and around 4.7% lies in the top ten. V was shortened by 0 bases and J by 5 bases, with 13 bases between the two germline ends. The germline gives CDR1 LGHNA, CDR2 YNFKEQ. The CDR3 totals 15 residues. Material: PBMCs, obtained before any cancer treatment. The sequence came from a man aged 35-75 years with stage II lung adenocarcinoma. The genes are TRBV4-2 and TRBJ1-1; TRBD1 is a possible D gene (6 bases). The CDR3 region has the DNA TGTGCCAGCAGCCAAGAAAAGGGGGGGAATACTGAAGCTTTCTTT. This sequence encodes CASSQEKGGNTEAFF.